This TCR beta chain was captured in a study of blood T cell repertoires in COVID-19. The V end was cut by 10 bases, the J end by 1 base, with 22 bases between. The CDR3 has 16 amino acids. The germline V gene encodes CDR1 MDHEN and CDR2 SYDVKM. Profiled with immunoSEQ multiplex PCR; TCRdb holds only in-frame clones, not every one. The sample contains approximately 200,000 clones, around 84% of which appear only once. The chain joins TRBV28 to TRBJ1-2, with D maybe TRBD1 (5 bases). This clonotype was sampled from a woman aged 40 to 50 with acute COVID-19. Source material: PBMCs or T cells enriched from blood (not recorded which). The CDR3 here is CATFYRQPAINYGYTF. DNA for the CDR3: TGTGCCACCTTCTATCGACAGCCGGCCATTAACTATGGCTACACCTTC.